This is a list of T cell receptor beta chains from one sample in a study of blood T cell repertoires in COVID-19. Data came from immunoSEQ multiplex PCR; TCRdb stores just in-frame clones and leaves some out. The sample shows about 83,000 clones, approximately 90% of them seen only once. Sequences were obtained from peripheral blood. Source of these receptors: a woman aged 45-59 years with active or convalescent COVID-19. CDR3s include the opening cysteine and the closing phenylalanine or tryptophan. D genes are given only for firm matches. Clone size is stated in some rows and not others, as once, few, many or a class when expanded.

TRBV11-2	-	-	TRBJ1-1	TGTGCCAGCAGCCCAAGGACGGCTGGGAGGGATACTAACACTGAAGCTTTCTTT	CASSPRTAGRDTNTEAFF
TRBV7-2	-	TRBD1	TRBJ1-4	TGTGCCAGCAGCCAGGGGACAGGGGGCTGGGAAAAACTGTTTTTT	CASSQGTGGWEKLFF
TRBV28	-	-	TRBJ1-1	TGTGCCAGCAGACTGGACACCCTGAACACTGAAGCTTTCTTT	CASRLDTLNTEAFF
TRBV7-8	few	-	TRBJ2-1	TGTGCCAGCTCAGACAGTTGGGGCCCATACAATGAGCAGTTCTTC	CASSDSWGPYNEQFF
TRBV24-1	-	TRBD1	TRBJ2-2	TGTGCCACCAGGGGACAGGGGAACACCGGGGAGCTGTTTTTT	CATRGQGNTGELFF
TRBV7-9	-	-	TRBJ2-1	TGTGCCAGCAGCCACCGGGACTTCTTTTCTGAGCAGTTCTTC	CASSHRDFFSEQFF
TRBV6-2/TRBV6-3	-	-	TRBJ1-1	TGTGCCAGCAGCCTTGACCCAGGGACTGAAGCTTTCTTT	CASSLDPGTEAFF
TRBV12-2	-	-	TRBJ1-5	-	CASRLVGTGIGNNQPQHF
TRBV29-1	-	TRBD1	TRBJ1-3	TGCAGCGTTACGACAGGGCCCATATATTTT	CSVTTGPIYF
TRBV7-9	-	-	TRBJ2-7	TGTGCCAGCAGCTTACCGGGAACCTACGAGCAGTACTTC	CASSLPGTYEQYF
TRBV2	-	-	TRBJ2-2	TGTGCCAGTAGACAGGCATCGAACACCGGGGAGCTGTTTTTT	CASRQASNTGELFF
TRBV4-3	-	-	TRBJ2-6	TGCGCCAGCAGCCCCGGTTTCAGGGCCAACGTCCTGACTTTC	CASSPGFRANVLTF
TRBV6-4	-	TRBD1	TRBJ1-1	TGTGCCAGCAGTGACCTACGGACAGGGGAAGCTTTCTTT	CASSDLRTGEAFF
TRBV10-3	-	TRBD1	TRBJ2-1	TGTGCCACGGGACAGATCTCCTCCTACAATGAGCAGTTCTTC	CATGQISSYNEQFF
TRBV5-1	-	TRBD1	TRBJ2-7	TGCGCCAGCAGCTTAACAGGGGAATTAGGGGTCGAGCAGTACTTC	CASSLTGELGVEQYF
TRBV6-5	-	TRBD1	TRBJ1-2	TGTGCCAGCAGTTACCGGGACAGGACGTATGGCTACACCTTC	CASSYRDRTYGYTF
TRBV19	-	TRBD1	TRBJ2-1	TGTGCCAGTAGCCGGGACAGGGTCAATGAGCAGTTCTTC	CASSRDRVNEQFF
TRBV10-3	-	TRBD1	TRBJ1-2	TGTGCCATCAGTGAGTCGGGTGGTCAGGGGGATGGCTACACCTTC	CAISESGGQGDGYTF
TRBV19	few	TRBD2	TRBJ2-3	TGTGCCAGTAGTACATCAGCGGGGGTCACAGATACGCAGTATTTT	CASSTSAGVTDTQYF
TRBV11-2	-	-	TRBJ1-1	TGTGCCAGCAGCTCCGGACAGATAATGAACACTGAAGCTTTCTTT	CASSSGQIMNTEAFF
TRBV15	few	-	TRBJ1-1	TGTGCCACCAGCAGAGAAGTAGTGAACACTGAAGCTTTCTTT	CATSREVVNTEAFF
TRBV30	few	-	TRBJ1-1	TGTGCCTGGGCCCGGAACACTGAAGCTTTCTTT	CAWARNTEAFF
TRBV10-3	-	-	TRBJ1-5	TGTGCCGTGAGCGGGGGAAAGGATCAGCCCCAGCATTTT	CAVSGGKDQPQHF
TRBV7-8	-	-	TRBJ1-2	TGTGCCAGCAGCTTAGGGAGCAGGCTGACGTCAGGGTATGGCTACACCTTC	CASSLGSRLTSGYGYTF
TRBV6-5	-	TRBD2	TRBJ2-3	TGTGCCAGCAGTTCGCAGCGGGGGTCCACAGATACGCAGTATTTT	CASSSQRGSTDTQYF
TRBV3-1/TRBV3-2	-	-	TRBJ1-3	TGTGCCAGCAGCCAGTCCGGGACAATGGGAAACACCATATATTTT	CASSQSGTMGNTIYF
TRBV27	-	-	TRBJ2-1	TGTGCCAGCAGATTGGCGACAGTAAATGAGCAGTTCTTC	CASRLATVNEQFF
TRBV5-8	-	TRBD1	TRBJ2-2	TGTGCCAGCAGGACCGGGACAGGGCCCACCGGGGAGCTGTTTTTT	CASRTGTGPTGELFF
TRBV5-5	-	TRBD1	TRBJ2-5	TGTGCCAGCAGCGGGACAGTGCACTCCTCCCAAGAGACCCAGTACTTC	CASSGTVHSSQETQYF